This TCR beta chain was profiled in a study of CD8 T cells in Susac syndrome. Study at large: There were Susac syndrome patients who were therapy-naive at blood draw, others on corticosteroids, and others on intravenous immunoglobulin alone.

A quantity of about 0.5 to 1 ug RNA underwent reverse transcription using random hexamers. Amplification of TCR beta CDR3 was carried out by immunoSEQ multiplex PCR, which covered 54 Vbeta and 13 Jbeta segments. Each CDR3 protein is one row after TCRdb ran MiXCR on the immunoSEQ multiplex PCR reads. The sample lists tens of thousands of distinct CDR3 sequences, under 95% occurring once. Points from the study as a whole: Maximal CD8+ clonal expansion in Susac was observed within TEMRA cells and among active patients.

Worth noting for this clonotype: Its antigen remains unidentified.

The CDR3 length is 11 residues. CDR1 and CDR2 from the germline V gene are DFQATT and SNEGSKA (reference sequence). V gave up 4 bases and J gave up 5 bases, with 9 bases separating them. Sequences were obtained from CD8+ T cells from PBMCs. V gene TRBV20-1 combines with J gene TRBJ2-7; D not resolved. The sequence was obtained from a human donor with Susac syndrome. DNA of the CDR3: TGCAGTGCTATCTATGGCGACGAGCAGTACTTC. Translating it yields CSAIYGDEQYF.